These T cell receptor delta chains were read from a single sample in a study of Vδ1+ human thymocytes. TCRdb re-called the multiplex PCR reads through CATT. The sample shows about 58,000 delta-chain clones, about 16% of them seen only once. Input material: Vdelta1+ gamma-delta thymocytes from the thymus. Receptors were obtained from a girl less than two years old who had congenital heart surgery. Both conserved end residues are part of each CDR3. A D gene is named only where the DNA matches it firmly. A row's size may be missing; if present it is once, few, many or a size class.

size	D	V	J	CDR3	DNA
-	TRDD3	TRDV1	TRDJ1	CALGELFTQHSVSGGYTGPFPSRHTDKLIF	TGTGCTCTTGGGGAACTATTCACCCAGCACTCCGTCTCTGGGGGATACACCGGGCCCTTCCCGTCACGCCACACCGATAAACTCATCTTT
few	TRDD3	TRDV1	TRDJ1	CALGEPPSWGILVYTDKLIF	TGTGCTCTTGGGGAACCGCCTTCCTGGGGGATACTTGTGTACACCGATAAACTCATCTTT
-	TRDD3	TRDV1	TRDJ1	CALGKVGPDSRGTGGFDKLIF	TGTGCTCTTGGGAAGGTGGGACCCGACTCGCGTGGTACTGGGGGATTTGATAAACTCATCTTT
few	TRDD3	TRDV1	TRDJ1	CALGELNWGIPTDKLIF	TGTGCTCTTGGGGAACTCAACTGGGGGATCCCAACCGATAAACTCATCTTT
medium-sized	TRDD3	TRDV2	TRDJ1	CAWSVSPYWGITHTDKLIF	TGTGCCTGGTCTGTTTCCCCGTACTGGGGGATAACCCACACCGATAAACTCATCTTT
-	TRDD3	TRDV1	TRDJ1	CALGEGTRLGDTLRGNTDKLIF	TGTGCTCTTGGGGAAGGCACCCGGCTGGGGGATACCCTGAGGGGGAACACCGATAAACTCATCTTT
few	TRDD3	TRDV1	TRDJ1	CALGEFNWGTFPPNTDKLIF	TGTGCTCTTGGGGAATTTAACTGGGGGACCTTCCCTCCAAACACCGATAAACTCATCTTT
-	-	TRDV1	TRDJ1	CALGYVSSYDSGGELIF	TGTGCTCTTGGGTACGTTAGTTCCTACGACTCTGGGGGTGAACTCATCTTT
few	TRDD3	TRDV1	TRDJ1	CALGNPSETGGSYTDKLIF	TGTGCTCTTGGGAACCCCTCGGAGACTGGGGGATCGTACACCGATAAACTCATCTTT
-	TRDD3	TRDV1	TRDJ1	CALGELLGDTHLPYTDKLIF	TGTGCTCTTGGGGAATTGCTGGGGGATACCCATTTGCCGTACACCGATAAACTCATCTTT
-	TRDD3	TRDV1	TRDJ1	CALGEGGIVVPGDTRSYTDKLIF	TGTGCTCTTGGGGAAGGTGGAATAGTGGTGCCTGGGGATACTCGGTCGTACACCGATAAACTCATCTTT
-	TRDD3	TRDV1	TRDJ1	CALGEEPIRDTGYTDKLIF	TGTGCTCTTGGGGAAGAGCCTATTCGGGATACGGGGTACACCGATAAACTCATCTTT
-	-	TRDV1	TRDJ1	CALGAHFRAKLIF	TGTGCTCTTGGAGCTCACTTCCGCGCTAAACTCATCTTT
medium-sized	-	TRDV2	TRDJ3	CACDTVGVSSWDTRQMFF	TGTGCCTGTGACACCGTAGGGGTAAGCTCCTGGGACACCCGACAGATGTTTTTC
-	TRDD3	TRDV1	TRDJ1	CALGECCGQYWGIRSGTDKLIF	TGTGCTCTTGGGGAATGCTGCGGCCAGTACTGGGGGATACGGTCGGGGACCGATAAACTCATCTTT
few	TRDD3	TRDV1	TRDJ1	CALGDPGGYRGTSTDKLIF	TGTGCTCTTGGGGACCCTGGGGGATACCGAGGGACGAGCACCGATAAACTCATCTTT
few	TRDD3	TRDV1	TRDJ1	CALGESSGVVLGYDKLIF	TGTGCTCTTGGGGAATCTTCGGGTGTCGTACTGGGGTACGATAAACTCATCTTT
-	-	TRDV1	TRDJ1	CALGEHADKLIF	TGTGCTCTTGGGGAACACGCCGATAAACTCATCTTT
-	TRDD3	TRDV1	TRDJ1	CALGHLRLGDISNKLIF	TGTGCTCTTGGGCACCTTCGTCTGGGGGATATATCTAATAAACTCATCTTT
few	TRDD3	TRDV1	TRDJ1	CALGEQGYRGYALVTDKLIF	TGTGCTCTTGGGGAACAGGGCTACAGAGGATACGCTCTGGTCACCGATAAACTCATCTTT
few	-	TRDV1	TRDJ1	CALGETYFRTGTQATDKLIF	TGTGCTCTTGGGGAGACCTATTTCCGTACTGGGACGCAAGCGACCGATAAACTCATCTTT
-	-	TRDV1	TRDJ1	CALGEPYCTEHRRGAYTDKLIF	TGTGCTCTTGGGGAACCCTACTGTACCGAACACAGACGCGGGGCTTACACCGATAAACTCATCTTT
few	-	TRDV1	TRDJ1	CALGEPVEGDMYTDKLIF	TGTGCTCTTGGGGAACCAGTAGAGGGGGACATGTACACCGATAAACTCATCTTT
few	TRDD3	TRDV2	TRDJ1	CACDRIGRLGGLKLIF	TGTGCCTGTGACCGGATCGGGCGACTGGGGGGTCTTAAACTCATCTTC
-	TRDD3	TRDV1	TRDJ1	CALGEPVPVLGDLKLIF	TGTGCTCTTGGGGAACCGGTTCCAGTACTGGGGGATTTAAAACTCATCTTT
-	TRDD3	TRDV1	TRDJ1	CALGELAAGDRGDTDKLIF	TGTGCTCTTGGGGAACTAGCCGCGGGGGATAGGGGGGACACCGATAAACTCATCTTT
-	-	TRDV1	TRDJ1	CALGDPSLVGETDKLIF	TGTGCTCTTGGGGATCCCTCCCTCGTAGGGGAGACCGATAAACTCATCTTT
few	TRDD3	TRDV1	TRDJ1	CALGAHGQYWGAYTDKLIF	TGTGCTCTTGGGGCCCACGGGCAGTACTGGGGGGCGTACACCGATAAACTCATCTTT
-	TRDD3	TRDV2	TRDJ1	CACDTVTLLGVYTDKLIF	TGTGCCTGTGACACCGTGACTTTACTGGGGGTTTACACCGATAAACTCATCTTT
few	TRDD3	TRDV1	TRDJ1	CALLGDRANTDKLIF	TGTGCTCTCCTGGGGGATAGGGCAAACACCGATAAACTCATCTTT
few	-	TRDV1	TRDJ1	CALGEHPSSRRYGKGVLTDKLIF	TGTGCTCTTGGGGAACACCCTTCCTCCCGAAGATACGGGAAGGGAGTACTCACCGATAAACTCATCTTT
few	TRDD3	TRDV1	TRDJ1	CALGELVLGDTDKLIF	TGTGCTCTTGGGGAACTTGTACTGGGGGATACCGATAAACTCATCTTT
few	-	TRDV1	TRDJ1	CALGEKYTNPTGKLIF	TGTGCTCTTGGGGAAAAATATACAAACCCGACGGGTAAACTCATCTTT
-	TRDD3	TRDV1	TRDJ1	CALGELIPPRYWGSIPDKLIF	TGTGCTCTTGGGGAACTTATTCCGCCAAGGTACTGGGGGTCGATCCCCGATAAACTCATCTTT
-	TRDD3	TRDV1	TRDJ1	CALGSPGDEENTDKLIF	TGTGCTCTTGGGAGTCCGGGGGATGAGGAGAACACCGATAAACTCATCTTT
few	-	TRAV29/DV5	TRDJ1	CAASLRSTGLTLRGTDKLIF	TGTGCAGCAAGCCTACGTTCGACTGGCCTAACCCTCCGGGGCACCGATAAACTCATCTTT
few	-	TRDV1	TRDJ1	CALGDPGPCVLGPYTDKLIF	TGTGCTCTTGGGGACCCGGGACCCTGCGTACTGGGCCCGTACACCGATAAACTCATCTTT
-	TRDD3	TRDV1	TRDJ1	CALGELAGGGGIPFTDKLIF	TGTGCTCTTGGGGAACTAGCTGGCGGTGGGGGAATACCTTTCACCGATAAACTCATCTTT
-	TRDD3	TRDV1	TRDJ1	CALGSVTWGIRSTDKLIF	TGTGCTCTTGGGAGCGTCACCTGGGGGATACGCAGCACCGATAAACTCATCTTT
-	TRDD3	TRDV1	TRDJ1	CALGEPPNLNTRTGGTLYTDKLIF	TGTGCTCTTGGGGAACCACCCAATCTTAATACGCGTACTGGGGGTACCCTTTACACCGATAAACTCATCTTT
-	TRDD3	TRDV1	TRDJ1	CALGERPSPVTIDRGSSGLKWGYAVPYTDKLIF	TGTGCTCTTGGGGAGAGGCCTTCCCCCGTCACCATCGATAGGGGTTCGTCGGGCCTAAAGTGGGGATACGCTGTCCCGTACACCGATAAACTCATCTTT